A single sample is the source of the 32 T cell receptor beta chains below, sequenced in a study of OX40 agonist ivuxolimab in advanced cancers. The protocol was immunoSEQ multiplex PCR, while the TCRdb copy is restricted to in-frame clones and leaves out a portion. The data show about 42,000 clones, approximately 83% seen once. Sequencing used CD4+ or CD8+ T cells sorted from blood, obtained in a trial of the OX40 agonist ivuxolimab. The receptors derive from an adult with an advanced solid tumor such as melanoma, head and neck, liver or kidney cancer.

The J gene is TRBJ1-2, the V gene TRBV27; TRBD1 might be the D (6 bases). V lost 1 base to trimming and J lost 4 bases, with 19 bases between them. In germline, CDR1 is MNHEY, CDR2 SMNVEV (reference sequence). The CDR3 has 17 residues. The CDR3 region is CASSLWDRGGHGYGYTF. The DNA for the CDR3 is TGTGCCAGCAGTTTATGGGATCGGGGGGGCCATGGCTATGGCTACACCTTC.

This sequence joins TRBV19 and TRBJ2-1; no reliable D call. The V end was cut by 3 bases, the J end by 5 bases, with 8 bases between. Germline CDR1 reads LNHDA; CDR2 reads SQIVND (reference sequence). The CDR3 has 13 residues. The CDR3 region is CASSIGHDNEQFF. CDR3 sequence (DNA): TGTGCCAGTAGTATCGGTCACGACAATGAGCAGTTCTTC.

V is TRBV28 and J is TRBJ2-7, with a tentative D call TRBD1 (5 bases). CDR1 MDHEN and CDR2 SYDVKM come from the germline V gene. V gave up 5 bases and J gave up 3 bases, with 11 bases separating them. The CDR3 runs to 13 residues. In DNA form, the CDR3 reads TGTGCCAGCAGTGGGTCGGACAACTACGAGCAGTACGTC. Its protein product is CASSGSDNYEQYV.

This chain uses TRBV7-9 with TRBJ2-1, with D perhaps matching TRBD1 or TRBD2 (5 bases each). CDR3 length: 14 amino acids. The V end lost 5 bases, the J end lost 6 bases, and 14 bases lay between the germline ends. Germline-derived CDR1 and CDR2 are SEHNR and FQNEAQ (reference sequence). The chain's CDR3 is CASSLEGTGNEQFF. DNA of the CDR3: TGTGCCAGCAGCCTCGAGGGGACGGGCAATGAGCAGTTCTTC.

This clone has more than one count but fewer than ten. The chain carries TRBV19 and TRBJ1-2; D not resolved. Germline V gene sequence: CDR1 LNHDA, CDR2 SQIVND (reference sequence). The V and J ends lost 0 bases and 4 bases respectively, with 6 bases between them. The length of the CDR3 is 13 residues. CDR3 residues: CASSIDPVYGYTF. CDR3 bases: TGTGCCAGTAGTATAGATCCAGTCTATGGCTACACCTTC.

This clone came up once. The chain couples TRBV5-4 to TRBJ2-2, with 10 bases aligning to TRBD1. J gave up 4 bases and V 3 bases, and 3 bases lay outside the gene matches. The CDR3 is made up of 15 amino acids. Germline V gives CDR1 SGHNT, CDR2 YYREEE (reference sequence). CDR3 sequence (DNA): TGTGCCAGCAGCTGGACAGGGGGGTCCACCGGGGAGCTGTTTTTT. This sequence encodes CASSWTGGSTGELFF.

The chain joins TRBV15 to TRBJ1-4, with 9 bases that match TRBD1. V shed 8 bases, J shed 6 bases, and the junction held 1 base outside the gene matches. In germline, CDR1 is LNHNV, CDR2 YYDKDF (reference sequence). The CDR3 is 12 amino acids. The CDR3 sequence is CATGDRDEKLFF. CDR3 nucleotides: TGTGCCACCGGGGACAGGGATGAAAAACTGTTTTTT. Full variable domain (missing parts from reference TRBV15 and TRBJ1-4): DAMVIQNPRYQVTQFGKPVTLSCSQTLNHNVMYWYQQKSSQAPKLLFHYYDKDFNNEADTPDNFQSRRPNTSFCFLDIRSPGLGDTAMYLCATGDRDEKLFFGSGTQLSVL.

The V call is TRBV27, the J call TRBJ1-1; D gene uncertain. This CDR3 region has 12 residues. From germline, CDR1 is MNHEY and CDR2 SMNVEV (reference sequence). Deletions cut 4 bases from V and 1 base from J, with 4 bases between. This CDR3 reads CASSYGNTEAFF. CDR3 nucleotide sequence: TGTGCCAGCAGTTACGGGAACACTGAAGCTTTCTTT.

The chain employs TRBV19 and TRBJ1-1; D call uncertain. Trimming removed 4 bases from V and 2 bases from J, with 8 bases in between. There are 13 residues in the CDR3. CDR1 is LNHDA, CDR2 SQIVND, per germline (reference sequence). CDR3 nucleotides: TGTGCCAGTAGTACGTCGGCTAACACTGAAGCTTTCTTT. This sequence encodes CASSTSANTEAFF.

The chain joins TRBV10-2 to TRBJ2-1; D is possibly TRBD1 (5 bases). From germline, CDR1 is WSHSY and CDR2 SAAADI. CDR3 length: 14 amino acids. The V end lost 2 bases, the J end lost 5 bases, and 10 bases lay between the germline ends. The CDR3 DNA reads TGCGCCAGCAGTGAGACAGGCGCACACAATGAGCAGTTCTTC. This gives the protein CASSETGAHNEQFF.

The CDR3 sequence is CASSPSDSSAFF. In nucleotides, the CDR3 is TGTGCCAGTAGTCCCTCGGACTCTAGCGCTTTCTTT. V is TRBV19 and J is TRBJ1-1; D is unclear. Trimming stripped 5 bases from V and 11 bases from J, with 15 bases between. CDR1 is LNHDA, CDR2 SQIVND, per germline (reference sequence). CDR3 length: 12 residues.

This clone was detected only once. The CDR3 DNA follows: TGTGCCAGCAGCTACAAAAACATGGCAGAGACCCAGTACTTC. It yields the protein CASSYKNMAETQYF. The chain employs TRBV5-4 and TRBJ2-5; D gene unclear. Trimming shortened V by 3 bases and J by 4 bases, and 13 bases separated the two germline ends. Per the germline V gene, CDR1 is SGHNT and CDR2 is YYREEE (reference sequence). The CDR3 runs to 14 residues.

Remarks on this clone: No conserved phenylalanine or tryptophan ends this CDR3, so it is likely a read error. The CDR3 coding sequence is TGCGCCAGCAGCCTTTATTCAACCCTAAGCGAGCAGTACCTC. Residues: CASSLYSTLSEQYL. This chain connects TRBV4-1 to TRBJ2-7, with D uncertain. V dropped 4 bases and J dropped 6 bases, with 16 bases sitting between them. Germline V gene sequence: CDR1 MGHRA, CDR2 YSYEKL. The CDR3 runs 14 residues.

V usage is TRBV11-2 and J usage is TRBJ2-5; D unresolved. The V and J ends lost 8 bases and 1 base respectively, with 11 bases between them. The CDR3 is made up of 13 amino acids. CDR1 and CDR2 from the germline V gene are SGHAT and FQNNGV. The CDR3 DNA follows: TGTGCCAGCTCTACTTCATTCCAAGAGACCCAGTACTTC. Translation gives CASSTSFQETQYF.

This clone was detected only a few times. This chain connects TRBV6-4 to TRBJ2-1, with 7 bases matching TRBD2. V lost 0 bases, J lost 6 bases, and 5 bases stayed unmatched. Germline CDR1 and CDR2: MRHNA and SNTAGT. The CDR3 extends over 15 amino acids. CDR3 region: CASSDSSGGGNEQFF. The CDR3 DNA reads as TGTGCCAGCAGTGACTCGTCGGGAGGAGGCAATGAGCAGTTCTTC.

The chain joins TRBV27 to TRBJ2-1, with 9 bases lining up with TRBD1. This CDR3 has 16 amino acids. Germline trimming cut 6 bases from V and 4 bases from J; bases unmatched to any gene: 10. Germline V gives CDR1 MNHEY, CDR2 SMNVEV (reference sequence). The chain's CDR3 is CASSRYAGQGYNEQFF. CDR3 sequence (DNA): TGTGCCAGCAGCCGTTACGCGGGACAGGGATACAATGAGCAGTTCTTC.

This clone was seen more than once but under ten times. CDR3 sequence: CASSFQGANSRGYTF. The CDR3, as DNA: TGTGCCAGCAGCTTTCAGGGGGCGAACTCTCGTGGCTACACCTTC. This chain uses TRBV5-8 with TRBJ1-2; 8 bases line up with TRBD1. In germline, CDR1 is SGHTS, CDR2 YDEGEE. The V gene end was trimmed by 2 bases and the J gene end by 7 bases; junction bases not matched to a gene: 10. The CDR3 runs 15 residues.

This clone qualifies as medium-sized. The rearrangement links TRBV19 to TRBJ1-2, with unresolved D. The CDR3 is made up of 17 amino acids. V lost 5 bases and J 0 bases, leaving 19 bases between the germline ends. Germline loops: CDR1 LNHDA, CDR2 SQIVND (reference sequence). CDR3 region: CASSEQKKGPSNYGYTF. The CDR3 DNA follows: TGTGCCAGTAGTGAACAGAAAAAAGGACCGTCTAACTATGGCTACACCTTC.

The chain uses TRBV7-5 and TRBJ2-1; the table's D call TRBD2 went unverified against the DNA. TRBV7-5 is tagged as a pseudogene. This CDR3 comprises 17 residues. The CDR3 coding sequence is TGTGTCAGAAGCTTAGCGGGCGGCGGGGGAAACCTTTCGGAGCAGTTCTTC. This encodes CVRSLAGGGGNLSEQFF.

CDR3 loop: CASSYSSDTYQPQHF. DNA for the CDR3: TGTGCCAGCAGTTACTCATCGGACACTTATCAGCCCCAGCATTTT. This chain connects TRBV6-5 to TRBJ1-5; D is perhaps TRBD1 (5 bases). This CDR3 comprises 15 residues. Deletions cut 0 bases from V and 5 bases from J, with 11 bases between. The V gene's germline CDR1 is MNHEY and CDR2 SVGAGI.

CDR3 in amino acids: CNVGGTAGPTDTQYF. CDR3 DNA sequence: TGCAACGTGGGCGGGACGGCGGGACCCACAGATACGCAGTATTTT. The chain recombines TRBV29-1 with TRBJ2-3; D is possibly TRBD2 (6 bases). The CDR3 totals 15 residues. Looked up from germline, CDR1 is SQVTM and CDR2 is ANQGSEA.

The genes are TRBV5-4 and TRBJ1-1, with D perhaps TRBD1 (5 bases). Germline V gene lookup returns CDR1 SGHNT and CDR2 YYREEE (reference sequence). V was pared by 4 bases and J by 4 bases, with 11 bases between. CDR3 length: 13 residues. The CDR3 spells CASSRGGSTEAFF. The CDR3 DNA reads as TGTGCCAGCAGCCGGGGGGGGAGCACTGAAGCTTTCTTT.

The gene calls are TRBV19 and TRBJ1-5; 8 nucleotides align to TRBD1. Germline V CDR1 and CDR2: LNHDA, SQIVND (reference sequence). The CDR3 contains 16 residues. The trim removed 5 bases at V and 0 bases at J, leaving 6 bases unmatched. The CDR3, as DNA: TGTGCCAGTAGTCCCCGGACAGGGCATAGCAATCAGCCCCAGCATTTT. Encoded protein: CASSPRTGHSNQPQHF.

The V gene is TRBV19, the J gene TRBJ1-1; 7 nucleotides match TRBD1. The junction had 0 bases not matched to a gene; V was cut back by 2 bases and J by 3 bases. This CDR3 is 13 amino acids long. Germline CDR1 LNHDA, CDR2 SQIVND (reference sequence). CDR3 loop: CASSITGDTEAFF. The CDR3 bases are TGTGCCAGTAGTATAACAGGGGACACTGAAGCTTTCTTT.

The chain links TRBV19 to TRBJ2-7; 8 positions agree with TRBD1. The germline V gene has CDR1 LNHDA and CDR2 SQIVND (reference sequence). This CDR3 has 13 amino acids. The V gene end was trimmed by 10 bases and the J gene end by 0 bases; junction bases not matched to a gene: 5. CDR3 region: CATQGQDSYEQYF. CDR3 in DNA: TGTGCCACTCAGGGACAGGACTCCTACGAGCAGTACTTC.

This clone has only one observation. This sequence joins TRBV5-6 and TRBJ2-3; D not resolved. CDR3 length: 13 residues. Trimming took 0 bases from V and 6 from J, leaving 8 bases between them. Looked up from germline, CDR1 is SGHDT and CDR2 is YYEEEE. The CDR3 loop is CASSLEGSDTQYF. The CDR3 bases are TGTGCCAGCAGCTTGGAGGGTTCGGATACGCAGTATTTT.

The rearrangement links TRBV7-2 to TRBJ2-7, with D tentatively TRBD1 (5 bases). Looked up from germline, CDR1 is SGHTA and CDR2 is FQGNSA. CDR3 length equals 16 residues. V shed 6 bases and J shed 1 base, with 19 bases lying between them. The CDR3 is CASSEWGGAQSYEQYF. The CDR3 nucleotides are TGTGCCAGCAGTGAGTGGGGTGGGGCCCAGTCCTACGAGCAGTACTTC.

The CDR3 protein is CASSPGLAGETQYF. As DNA, the CDR3 is TGTGCCAGCAGCCCTGGACTAGCGGGAGAGACCCAGTACTTC. The chain carries TRBV7-2 and TRBJ2-5; 11 bases fit TRBD2. Germline-derived CDR1 and CDR2 are SGHTA and FQGNSA. The CDR3 extends over 14 amino acids. V was pared by 5 bases and J by 4 bases, with 3 bases of the junction left unmatched.

The chain recombines TRBV27 with TRBJ2-7; TRBD2 aligns across 7 bases. The CDR3 has 15 residues. Germline V gene data show CDR1 as MNHEY and CDR2 as SMNVEV (reference sequence). V was pared by 5 bases and J by 5 bases, with 12 bases of the junction left unmatched. The CDR3 DNA reads TGTGCCAGCAGTGGCCCCGGGACTACCTCTGACGAGCAGTACTTC. It translates to CASSGPGTTSDEQYF.

Here the CDR3 reads CASSVTSGGAAETQYF. The CDR3 nucleotides read TGCGCCAGCAGCGTAACTAGCGGGGGCGCAGCAGAGACCCAGTACTTC. The chain combines TRBV5-1 with TRBJ2-5; 11 bases match TRBD2. Germline lookup yields CDR1 SGHRS and CDR2 YFSETQ. With V trimmed by 4 bases and J by 4 bases, 9 bases remained unmatched. CDR3 length: 16 residues.

V gene TRBV19 combines with J gene TRBJ1-1; no reliable D call. Germline V gene sequence: CDR1 LNHDA, CDR2 SQIVND (reference sequence). Between the trimmed V and J ends, which lost 5 bases and 0 bases, there was a span of 7 bases. The CDR3 loop spans 13 amino acids. The CDR3 DNA reads TGTGCCAGTAGTCCACAGTTGAACACTGAAGCTTTCTTT. It yields the protein CASSPQLNTEAFF.

This clone was recorded once. V gene TRBV5-4 combines with J gene TRBJ2-7; TRBD2 is a possible D gene (5 bases). This CDR3 comprises 13 residues. The germline CDR1 and CDR2 sequences are SGHNT and YYREEE (reference sequence). Trimming cost V 1 base and J 7 bases, with 12 bases left between them. This CDR3 reads CASSLLEGGEQYV. CDR3 DNA sequence: TGTGCCAGCAGCTTGTTGGAAGGCGGGGAGCAGTACGTC.